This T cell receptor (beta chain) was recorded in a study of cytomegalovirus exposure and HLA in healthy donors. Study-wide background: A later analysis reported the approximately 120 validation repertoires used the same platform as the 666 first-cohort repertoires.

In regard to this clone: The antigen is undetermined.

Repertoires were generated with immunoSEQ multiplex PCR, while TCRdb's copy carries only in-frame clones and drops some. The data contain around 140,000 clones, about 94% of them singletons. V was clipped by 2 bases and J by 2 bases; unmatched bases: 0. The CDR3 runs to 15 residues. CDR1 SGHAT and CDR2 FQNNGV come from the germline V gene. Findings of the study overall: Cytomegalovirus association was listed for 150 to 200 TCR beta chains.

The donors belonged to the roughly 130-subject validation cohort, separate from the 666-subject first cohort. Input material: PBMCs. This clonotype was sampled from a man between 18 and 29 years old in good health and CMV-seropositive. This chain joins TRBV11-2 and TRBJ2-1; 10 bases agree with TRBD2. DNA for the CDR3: TGTGCCAGCAGCTTAACTAGCGGGACCTACAATGAGCAGTTCTTC. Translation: CASSLTSGTYNEQFF.